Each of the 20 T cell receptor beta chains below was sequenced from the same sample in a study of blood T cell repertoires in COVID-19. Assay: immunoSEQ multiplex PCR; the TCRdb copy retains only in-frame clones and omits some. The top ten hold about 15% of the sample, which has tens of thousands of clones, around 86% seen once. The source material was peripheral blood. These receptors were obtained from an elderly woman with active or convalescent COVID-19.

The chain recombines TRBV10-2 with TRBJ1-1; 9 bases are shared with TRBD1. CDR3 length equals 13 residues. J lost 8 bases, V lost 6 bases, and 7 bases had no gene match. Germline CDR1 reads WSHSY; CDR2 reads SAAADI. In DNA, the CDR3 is TGCGCCAGCAGACCCGGGACAGGGTTGGAAGCTTTCTTT. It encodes CASRPGTGLEAFF.

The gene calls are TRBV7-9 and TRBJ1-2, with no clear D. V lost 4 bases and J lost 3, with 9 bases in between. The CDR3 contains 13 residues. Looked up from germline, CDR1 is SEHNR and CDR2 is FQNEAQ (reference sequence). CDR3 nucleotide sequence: TGTGCCAGCAGCTCAACCGGGGACTATGGCTACACCTTC. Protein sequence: CASSSTGDYGYTF. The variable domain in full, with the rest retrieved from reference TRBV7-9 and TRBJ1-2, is DTGVSQNPRHKITKRGQNVTFRCDPISEHNRLYWYRQTLGQGPEFLTYFQNEAQLEKSRLLSDRFSAERPKGSFSTLEIQRTEQGDSAMYLCASSSTGDYGYTFGSGTRLTVV.

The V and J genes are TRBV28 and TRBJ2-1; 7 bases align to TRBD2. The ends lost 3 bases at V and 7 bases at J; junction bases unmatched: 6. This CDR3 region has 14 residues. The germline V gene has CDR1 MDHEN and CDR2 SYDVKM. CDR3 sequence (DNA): TGTGCCAGCAGTTTGACTAGCTTTAATAATGAGCAGTTCTTC. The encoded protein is CASSLTSFNNEQFF.

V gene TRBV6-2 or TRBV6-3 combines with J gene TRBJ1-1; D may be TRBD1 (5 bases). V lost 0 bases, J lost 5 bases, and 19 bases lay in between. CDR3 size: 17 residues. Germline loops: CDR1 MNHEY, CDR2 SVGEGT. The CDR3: CASSYSFIGRAWTEAFF. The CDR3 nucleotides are TGTGCCAGCAGTTACTCGTTTATAGGCAGGGCCTGGACTGAAGCTTTCTTT.

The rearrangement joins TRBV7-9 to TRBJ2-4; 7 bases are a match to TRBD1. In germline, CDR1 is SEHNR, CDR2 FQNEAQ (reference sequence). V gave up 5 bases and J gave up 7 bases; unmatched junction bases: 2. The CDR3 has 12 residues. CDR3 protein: CASSATGNIQYF. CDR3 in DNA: TGTGCCAGCAGCGCGACAGGGAACATTCAGTACTTC.

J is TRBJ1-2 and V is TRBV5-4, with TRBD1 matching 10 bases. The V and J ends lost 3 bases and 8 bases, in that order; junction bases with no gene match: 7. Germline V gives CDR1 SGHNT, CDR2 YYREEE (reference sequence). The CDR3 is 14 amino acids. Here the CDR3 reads CASSWGQGHDGYTF. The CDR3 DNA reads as TGTGCCAGCAGCTGGGGACAGGGGCACGACGGCTACACCTTC. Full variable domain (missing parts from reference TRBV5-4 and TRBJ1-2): ETGVTQSPTHLIKTRGQQVTLRCSSQSGHNTVSWYQQALGQGPQFIFQYYREEENGRGNFPPRFSGLQFPNYSSELNVNALELDDSALYLCASSWGQGHDGYTFGSGTRLTVV.

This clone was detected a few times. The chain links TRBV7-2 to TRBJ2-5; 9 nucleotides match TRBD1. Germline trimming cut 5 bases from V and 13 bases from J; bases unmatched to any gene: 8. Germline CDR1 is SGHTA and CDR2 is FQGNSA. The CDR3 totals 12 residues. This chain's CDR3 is CASSAGTGSPYF. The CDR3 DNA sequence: TGTGCCAGCAGCGCCGGGACAGGGTCCCCGTACTTC.

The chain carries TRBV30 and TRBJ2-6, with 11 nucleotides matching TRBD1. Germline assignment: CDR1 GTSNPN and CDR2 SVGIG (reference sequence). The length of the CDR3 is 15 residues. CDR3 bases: TGTGCGGGAGGGACAGGGGGCTCTGGGGCCAACGTCCTGACTTTC. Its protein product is CAGGTGGSGANVLTF. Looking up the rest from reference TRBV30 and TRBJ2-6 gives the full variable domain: SQTIHQWPATLVQPVGSPLSLECTVEGTSNPNLYWYRQAAGRGLQLLFYSVGIGQISSEVPQNLSASRPQDRQFILSSKKLLLSDSGFYLCAGGTGGSGANVLTFGAGSRLTVL.

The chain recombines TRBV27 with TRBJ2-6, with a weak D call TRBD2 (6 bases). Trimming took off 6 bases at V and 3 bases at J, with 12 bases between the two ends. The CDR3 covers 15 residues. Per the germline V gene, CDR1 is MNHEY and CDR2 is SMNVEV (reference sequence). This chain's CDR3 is CASRMGTVGANVLTF. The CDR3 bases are TGTGCCAGCAGAATGGGGACTGTTGGGGCCAACGTCCTGACTTTC.

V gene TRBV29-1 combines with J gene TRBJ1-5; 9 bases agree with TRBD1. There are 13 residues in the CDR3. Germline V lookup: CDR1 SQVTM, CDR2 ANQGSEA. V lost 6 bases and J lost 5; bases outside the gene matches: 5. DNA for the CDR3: TGCAGCGTGGGACAGGGTAACGATCAGCCCCAGCATTTT. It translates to CSVGQGNDQPQHF.

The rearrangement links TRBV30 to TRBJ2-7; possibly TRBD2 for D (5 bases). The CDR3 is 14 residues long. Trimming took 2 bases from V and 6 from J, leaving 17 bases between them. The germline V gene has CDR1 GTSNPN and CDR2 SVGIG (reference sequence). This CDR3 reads CAWSPLARGLEQYF. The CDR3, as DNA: TGTGCCTGGAGTCCACTGGCTCGCGGGCTCGAGCAGTACTTC.

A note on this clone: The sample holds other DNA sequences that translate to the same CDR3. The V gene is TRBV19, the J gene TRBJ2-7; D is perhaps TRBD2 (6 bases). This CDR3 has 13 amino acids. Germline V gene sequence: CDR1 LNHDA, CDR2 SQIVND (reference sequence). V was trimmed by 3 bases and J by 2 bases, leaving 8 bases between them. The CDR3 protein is CASSIGGAYEQYF. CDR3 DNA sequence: TGTGCCAGTAGTATTGGAGGGGCCTACGAGCAGTACTTC. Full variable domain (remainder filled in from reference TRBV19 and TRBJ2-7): DGGITQSPKYLFRKEGQNVTLSCEQNLNHDAMYWYRQDPGQGLRLIYYSQIVNDFQKGDIAEGYSVSREKKESFPLTVTSAQKNPTAFYLCASSIGGAYEQYFGPGTRLTVT.

CDR3: CASKYPQGSSYEQYF. The DNA for the CDR3 is TGTGCCAGCAAATACCCTCAGGGGAGCTCCTACGAGCAGTACTTC. This chain links TRBV28 with TRBJ2-7; possible D gene TRBD1, 6 bases. In germline, CDR1 is MDHEN, CDR2 SYDVKM. Trimming removed 7 bases at V and 0 bases at J, with 16 bases between. The CDR3 runs 15 residues.

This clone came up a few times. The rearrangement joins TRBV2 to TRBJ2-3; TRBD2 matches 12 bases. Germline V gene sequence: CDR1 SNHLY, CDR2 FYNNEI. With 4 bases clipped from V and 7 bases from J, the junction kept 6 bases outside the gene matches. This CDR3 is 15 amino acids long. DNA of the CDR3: TGTGCCAGCAGTGGATCTAGCGGGGGGGGAAATACGCAGTATTTT. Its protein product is CASSGSSGGGNTQYF.

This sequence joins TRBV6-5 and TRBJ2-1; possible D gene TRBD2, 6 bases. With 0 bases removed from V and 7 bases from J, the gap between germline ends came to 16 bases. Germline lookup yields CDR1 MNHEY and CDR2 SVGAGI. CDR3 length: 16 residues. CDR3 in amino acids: CASSYSSGAGSNEQFF. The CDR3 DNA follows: TGTGCCAGCAGTTACTCCTCGGGAGCAGGGTCAAATGAGCAGTTCTTC.

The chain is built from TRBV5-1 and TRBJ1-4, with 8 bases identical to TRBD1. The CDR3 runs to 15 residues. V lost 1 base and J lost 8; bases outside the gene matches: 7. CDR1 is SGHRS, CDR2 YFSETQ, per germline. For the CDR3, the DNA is TGCGCCAGCAGCTTGTCAGGGGGCTTAGAAGAAAAACTGTTTTTT. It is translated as CASSLSGGLEEKLFF.

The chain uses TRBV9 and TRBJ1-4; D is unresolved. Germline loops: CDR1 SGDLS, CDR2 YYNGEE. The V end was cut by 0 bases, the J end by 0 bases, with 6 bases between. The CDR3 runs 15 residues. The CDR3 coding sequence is TGTGCCAGCAGCGTAGGTCATGCAACTAATGAAAAACTGTTTTTT. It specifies CASSVGHATNEKLFF.

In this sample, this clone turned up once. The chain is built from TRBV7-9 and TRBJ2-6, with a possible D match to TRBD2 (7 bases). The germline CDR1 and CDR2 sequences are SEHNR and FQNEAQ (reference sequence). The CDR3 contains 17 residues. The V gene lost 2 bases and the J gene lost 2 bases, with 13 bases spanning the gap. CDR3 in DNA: TGTGCCAGCAGCTTATACGGGGGGACAACTGGGGCCAACGTCCTGACTTTC. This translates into CASSLYGGTTGANVLTF.

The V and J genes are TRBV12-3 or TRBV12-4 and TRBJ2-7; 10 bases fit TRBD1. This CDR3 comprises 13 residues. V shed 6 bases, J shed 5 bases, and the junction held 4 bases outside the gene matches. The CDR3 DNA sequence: TGTGCCAGCAGGATGACAGGGGGCAACGAGCAGTACTTC. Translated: CASRMTGGNEQYF.

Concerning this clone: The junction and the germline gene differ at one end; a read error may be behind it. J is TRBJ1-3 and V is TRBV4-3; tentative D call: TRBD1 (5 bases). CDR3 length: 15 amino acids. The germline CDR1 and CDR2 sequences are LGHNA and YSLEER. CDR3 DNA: TGCGCCAGCAGGCAAGGGGTCAGGTCTGGAAACACCATATATTTT. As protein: CASRQGVRSGNTIYF.